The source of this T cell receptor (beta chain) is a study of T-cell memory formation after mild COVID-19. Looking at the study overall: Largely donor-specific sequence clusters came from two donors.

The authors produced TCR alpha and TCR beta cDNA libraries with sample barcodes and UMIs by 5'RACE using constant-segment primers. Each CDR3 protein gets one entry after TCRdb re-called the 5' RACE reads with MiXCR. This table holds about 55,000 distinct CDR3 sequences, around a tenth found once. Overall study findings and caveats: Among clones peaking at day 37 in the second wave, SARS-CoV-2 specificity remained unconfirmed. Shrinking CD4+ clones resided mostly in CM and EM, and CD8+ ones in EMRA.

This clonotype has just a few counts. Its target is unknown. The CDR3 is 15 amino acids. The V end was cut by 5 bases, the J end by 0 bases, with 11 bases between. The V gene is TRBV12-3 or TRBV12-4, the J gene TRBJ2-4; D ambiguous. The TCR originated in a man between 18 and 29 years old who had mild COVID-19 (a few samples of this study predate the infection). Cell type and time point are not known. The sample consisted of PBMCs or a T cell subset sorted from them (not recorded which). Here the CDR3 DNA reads TGTGCCAGCAGTCTTCTGGGGTTAGCCAAAAACATTCAGTACTTC. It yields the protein CASSLLGLAKNIQYF.